This T cell receptor (beta chain) was sequenced during a study of blood T cell repertoires in COVID-19. Authors' methods: Estimated nucleated cell counts came from reference gene primer amplification. TCRdb keeps only in-frame clones here, not all; method: immunoSEQ multiplex PCR. The V and J calls and the clone size are those of that table, but D and trimming were determined from the DNA. The repertoire holds 170,000 or so clones, with approximately 80% as singletons. V was cut by 0 bases and J by 9 bases, with 12 bases left in between. Germline V gene sequence: CDR1 ENHRY, CDR2 SYGVKD. This CDR3 spans 14 amino acids.

This clonotype was sampled from a woman aged 55-69 years with acute or convalescent COVID-19. V is TRBV10-3 and J is TRBJ1-5; D possibly corresponds to TRBD1 (6 bases). The specimen was peripheral blood. This CDR3 reads CAISESNGGLPQHF. CDR3 DNA: TGTGCCATCAGTGAGTCGAATGGGGGCCTGCCCCAGCATTTT.